Below, 32 T cell receptor beta chains from the same sample are listed, as sequenced in a study of PD-L1 blockade in urothelial cancer. As to time point: peripheral blood 6 weeks after treatment start. Profiling relied on immunoSEQ multiplex PCR, and the TCRdb table lists in-frame clones only, not all of them. The table has 100,000 to 150,000 clones, roughly 82% seen once. The sample here was PBMCs, taken around atezolizumab (anti-PD-L1) treatment. These receptors were collected from a man between 45 and 60 years old with urothelial cancer.

This clone was seen a handful of times. The V gene is TRBV28, the J gene TRBJ1-2, with 8 bases matching TRBD1. CDR3 length equals 14 residues. Per germline, CDR1 MDHEN and CDR2 SYDVKM. Germline trimming cut 5 bases from V and 6 bases from J; bases unmatched to any gene: 8. CDR3 nucleotide sequence: TGTGCCAGCAGTCCGTCGGACAGGGTGGATGGCTACACCTTC. This sequence encodes CASSPSDRVDGYTF.

The rearrangement joins TRBV5-1 to TRBJ1-4; 7 bases map to TRBD1. The germline gives CDR1 SGHRS, CDR2 YFSETQ. V was clipped by 4 bases and J by 7 bases; unmatched bases: 10. The CDR3 sequence is 15 residues long. This CDR3 reads CASSLTGAFGEKLFF. DNA for the CDR3: TGCGCCAGCAGCCTCACAGGGGCGTTTGGTGAAAAACTGTTTTTT.

The chain couples TRBV15 to TRBJ2-2, with D maybe TRBD1 (6 bases). With 0 bases removed from V and 5 bases from J, the gap between germline ends came to 10 bases. CDR3 length: 15 residues. Germline V gene lookup returns CDR1 LNHNV and CDR2 YYDKDF (reference sequence). DNA for the CDR3: TGTGCCACCAGCAGAGACAGGGGAGTTACCGGGGAGCTGTTTTTT. Amino acid sequence: CATSRDRGVTGELFF.

The V and J genes are TRBV9 and TRBJ2-1; 7 bases fit TRBD2. V dropped 0 bases and J dropped 8; count of bases not matched to a gene: 14. CDR3 length: 17 residues. Germline CDR1 SGDLS, CDR2 YYNGEE. Here the CDR3 DNA reads TGTGCCAGCAGCGTAGTGGAGTCGGCGGGAGATAAGTATGAGCAGTTCTTC. This translates into CASSVVESAGDKYEQFF.

The V gene is TRBV14, the J gene TRBJ2-1; 7 positions match TRBD2. The CDR3 runs to 16 residues. The germline V gene encodes CDR1 SGHDN and CDR2 FVKESK. The ends lost 2 bases at V and 0 bases at J; junction bases unmatched: 4. CDR3 sequence reads: CASSQTGGSSYNEQFF. Here the CDR3 DNA reads TGTGCCAGCAGCCAAACCGGGGGGAGCTCCTACAATGAGCAGTTCTTC. Full variable domain (remainder filled in from reference TRBV14 and TRBJ2-1): EAGVTQFPSHSVIEKGQTVTLRCDPISGHDNLYWYRRVMGKEIKFLLHFVKESKQDESGMPNNRFLAERTGGTYSTLKVQPAELEDSGVYFCASSQTGGSSYNEQFFGPGTRLTVL.

The chain has TRBV7-3 and TRBJ2-3, with 10 bases aligning to TRBD1. With 5 bases clipped from V and 3 bases from J, the junction kept 5 bases outside the gene matches. CDR1 is SGHTA, CDR2 FQGTGA, per germline. There are 15 residues in the CDR3. CDR3 region: CASSPTGGATDTQYF. CDR3 DNA sequence: TGTGCCAGCAGCCCGACAGGGGGCGCAACAGATACGCAGTATTTT.

V usage is TRBV2 and J usage is TRBJ2-5; 7 nucleotides match TRBD2. The trim removed 5 bases at V and 4 bases at J, leaving 7 bases unmatched. CDR3 length: 14 amino acids. CDR1 is SNHLY and CDR2 is FYNNEI in the germline V gene. Here the CDR3 DNA reads TGTGCCAGCAGTAGGACTAGATCCTCAGAGACCCAGTACTTC. Translation gives CASSRTRSSETQYF.

The rearrangement uses TRBV27 and TRBJ1-5; a weak D match, TRBD1 (5 bases). V lost 0 bases and J 5 bases, leaving 5 bases between the germline ends. CDR1 and CDR2 (germline): MNHEY, SMNVEV (reference sequence). This CDR3 has 13 residues. As DNA, the CDR3 is TGTGCCAGCAGTTTATCCAGGGATCAGCCCCAGCATTTT. Amino acids: CASSLSRDQPQHF.

In its sample, this clone ranks as medium-sized (0.01 to 0.1%). For the CDR3, the DNA is TGTGCCAGTAGTATCGGACAGGTTCGCGGTGGCTACACCTTC. It codes for CASSIGQVRGGYTF. The chain links TRBV19 to TRBJ1-2, with 7 nucleotides matching TRBD1. CDR1 is LNHDA, CDR2 SQIVND, per germline (reference sequence). This CDR3 contains 14 residues. Trimming removed 3 bases from V and 7 bases from J; junction bases left unmatched: 8.

This chain links TRBV25-1 with TRBJ2-7, with 8 bases aligning to TRBD1. Germline V lookup: CDR1 MGHDK, CDR2 SYGVNS. There are 14 residues in the CDR3. The ends lost 6 bases at V and 7 bases at J; junction bases unmatched: 11. The CDR3 loop reads CASSGSNRGWEQYF. The CDR3 DNA sequence: TGTGCCAGCAGCGGAAGCAACAGGGGGTGGGAGCAGTACTTC.

V gene TRBV7-2 combines with J gene TRBJ2-1; weak D call: TRBD2 (6 bases). Germline lookup yields CDR1 SGHTA and CDR2 FQGNSA. Trimming left V 5 bases short and J 9 bases short, with 14 bases between. The CDR3 spans 13 residues. The DNA of the CDR3 is TGTGCCAGCAGCAGACTAGAAAGGAGTGAGCAGTTCTTC. Its translation: CASSRLERSEQFF.

The chain couples TRBV2 to TRBJ2-1, with a tentative D call TRBD2 (6 bases). Trimming removed 5 bases at V and 6 bases at J, with 14 bases between. The CDR3 spans 14 residues. From germline, CDR1 is SNHLY and CDR2 FYNNEI. The CDR3 DNA sequence: TGTGCCAGCAGTTTAGCGGTGGAGTCCAATGAGCAGTTCTTC. It encodes CASSLAVESNEQFF.

This clone was recorded once. This rearrangement joins TRBV6-1 to TRBJ2-3, with 9 bases aligning to TRBD2. The CDR3 spans 15 residues. Germline assignment: CDR1 MNHNS and CDR2 SASEGT. Trimming removed 9 bases from V and 3 bases from J; junction bases left unmatched: 10. CDR3 protein: CASSGSVKGTDTQYF. The CDR3 DNA is TGTGCCAGTAGCGGGAGTGTAAAGGGAACAGATACGCAGTATTTT.

V gene TRBV30 combines with J gene TRBJ2-7, with D uncertain. The CDR3 contains 12 residues. V was shortened by 4 bases and J by 3 bases, with 10 bases between the two germline ends. The germline V gene has CDR1 GTSNPN and CDR2 SVGIG (reference sequence). The CDR3 protein is CAWNGGRYEQYF. The CDR3 DNA reads as TGTGCCTGGAATGGTGGCCGCTACGAGCAGTACTTC. The full variable domain, with the rest looked up from reference TRBV30 and TRBJ2-7, is SQTIHQWPATLVQPVGSPLSLECTVEGTSNPNLYWYRQAAGRGLQLLFYSVGIGQISSEVPQNLSASRPQDRQFILSSKKLLLSDSGFYLCAWNGGRYEQYFGPGTRLTVT.

The genes are TRBV9 and TRBJ2-3; 8 nucleotides align to TRBD1. The CDR3 runs 15 residues. The germline V gene encodes CDR1 SGDLS and CDR2 YYNGEE. Trimming took 4 bases from V and 5 from J; bases not matched to a gene: 9. CDR3 loop: CASSQGAGGRDTQYF. Written as DNA, the CDR3 is TGTGCCAGCAGCCAAGGGGCAGGGGGCAGAGATACGCAGTATTTT.

The genes are TRBV6-1 and TRBJ1-4, with D maybe TRBD1 (6 bases). This CDR3 has 14 amino acids. Germline V lookup: CDR1 MNHNS, CDR2 SASEGT. The V gene lost 1 base and the J gene lost 8 bases, with 11 bases spanning the gap. CDR3 in amino acids: CASSEVGRGEKLFF. In DNA, the CDR3 is TGTGCCAGCAGTGAAGTCGGCAGGGGCGAAAAACTGTTTTTT.

The chain carries TRBV5-1 and TRBJ1-1; D remains ambiguous. V lost 4 bases to trimming and J lost 1 base, with 8 bases between them. Germline V CDR1 and CDR2: SGHRS, YFSETQ. The CDR3 extends over 13 amino acids. CDR3 loop: CASSGNRNTEAFF. The CDR3, as DNA: TGCGCCAGCAGCGGCAATCGGAACACTGAAGCTTTCTTT.

The chain uses TRBV6-1 and TRBJ2-5, with a tentative D call TRBD2 (6 bases). TRBJ2-7 matches the DNA end more closely, so the J call is doubtful. The CDR3 runs to 12 residues. CDR1 and CDR2 from the germline V gene are MNHNS and SASEGT. CDR3 sequence: CASGDLTYEQYF. The CDR3 region has the DNA TGTGCCAGCGGGGACTTAACCTACGAGCAGTACTTC.

The chain recombines TRBV5-5 with TRBJ1-1; possible D gene TRBD1, 5 bases. V was cut by 4 bases and J by 3 bases, with 13 bases left in between. This CDR3 is built from 14 residues. The germline V gene has CDR1 SGHKS and CDR2 YYEKEE (reference sequence). The CDR3 loop is CASSRDLQDTEAFF. The CDR3 nucleotides are TGTGCCAGCAGCAGAGACCTACAGGACACTGAAGCTTTCTTT.

The chain links TRBV5-1 to TRBJ2-7; 14 bases line up with TRBD2. J lost 0 bases, V lost 3 bases, and 5 bases had no gene match. Per germline, CDR1 SGHRS and CDR2 YFSETQ. This CDR3 has 17 amino acids. The CDR3: CASSSDGLAGGSYEQYF. The DNA for the CDR3 is TGCGCCAGCAGCTCGGACGGACTAGCGGGAGGCTCCTACGAGCAGTACTTC.

The rearrangement joins TRBV7-2 to TRBJ1-1; D is ambiguous. The V gene's germline CDR1 is SGHTA and CDR2 FQGNSA. The CDR3 totals 10 residues. Trimming removed 11 bases at V and 5 bases at J, with 9 bases between. The CDR3 is CAVRGTEAFF. The DNA for the CDR3 is TGTGCCGTCCGAGGGACTGAAGCTTTCTTT.

V usage is TRBV28 and J usage is TRBJ2-2; D call uncertain. Germline CDR1 is MDHEN and CDR2 is SYDVKM. The length of the CDR3 is 14 residues. V lost 7 bases and J lost 2, with 11 bases in between. This chain's CDR3 is CASNLLGNTGELFF. DNA of the CDR3: TGTGCCAGCAATCTACTGGGCAACACCGGGGAGCTGTTTTTT.

V usage is TRBV19 and J usage is TRBJ2-1, with 7 bases that match TRBD1. The ends lost 10 bases at V and 3 bases at J; junction bases unmatched: 12. The CDR3 covers 15 residues. Germline V lookup: CDR1 LNHDA, CDR2 SQIVND (reference sequence). CDR3 sequence (DNA): TGTGCCACCCAACCCACAGGGGTGTACTACAATGAGCAGTTCTTC. Translation: CATQPTGVYYNEQFF.

The chain employs TRBV27 and TRBJ2-1, with 8 bases that match TRBD1. Germline V lookup: CDR1 MNHEY, CDR2 SMNVEV (reference sequence). This CDR3 has 13 amino acids. Trimming at V came to 5 bases and at J to 6 bases, leaving 3 bases not matched to a gene. The DNA of the CDR3 is TGTGCCAGCAGTCCGACAGGGGTCAATGAGCAGTTCTTC. This translates into CASSPTGVNEQFF.

CDR3 DNA sequence: TGCGCCAGCAGTCGGAACCCGGGGGGGACCACCGGGGAGCTGTTTTTT. This translates into CASSRNPGGTTGELFF. The rearrangement uses TRBV5-1 and TRBJ2-2; 8 bases are a match to TRBD2. The germline V gene encodes CDR1 SGHRS and CDR2 YFSETQ. The CDR3 totals 16 residues. The V segment lost 5 bases and the J segment 4 bases; nucleotides outside the gene matches: 10.

The gene calls are TRBV10-1 and TRBJ1-1; a weak D match, TRBD1 (5 bases). Germline CDR1 reads WNHNN; CDR2 reads SYGVQD (reference sequence). The CDR3 sequence is 14 residues long. V was shortened by 2 bases and J by 4 bases, with 11 bases between the two germline ends. CDR3 sequence: CASSEAAGVTEAFF. CDR3 DNA sequence: TGCGCCAGCAGTGAGGCAGCGGGGGTCACTGAAGCTTTCTTT.

This chain connects TRBV23-1 to TRBJ2-7; D may be TRBD1 (6 bases). Being an ORF, TRBV23-1 has a function that is uncertain. The CDR3 is 15 amino acids. Trimming pared 6 bases from V and 3 bases from J, leaving 18 bases between. The CDR3 loop reads CASRGRDKHNYEQYF. In DNA form, the CDR3 reads TGCGCCAGCAGGGGACGGGACAAGCATAACTACGAGCAGTACTTC.

The V and J genes are TRBV30 and TRBJ2-5; 10 bases align to TRBD2. The CDR3 is 16 amino acids. J gave up 5 bases and V 0 bases, and 9 bases lay outside the gene matches. Looked up from germline, CDR1 is GTSNPN and CDR2 is SVGIG (reference sequence). This CDR3 is CAWSVGSGRAWETQYF. DNA of the CDR3: TGTGCCTGGAGTGTAGGGAGCGGGAGGGCCTGGGAGACCCAGTACTTC.

This rearrangement joins TRBV6-5 to TRBJ2-7; 13 positions match TRBD2. The V gene's germline CDR1 is MNHEY and CDR2 SVGAGI. The V segment lost 4 bases and the J segment 4 bases; nucleotides outside the gene matches: 7. The CDR3 contains 16 residues. CDR3 coding DNA: TGTGCCAGCAGTTTGATAGGACTAGCGGGAGAGTACGAGCAGTACTTC. Its protein is CASSLIGLAGEYEQYF.

This CDR3 reads CASSEASGSTDTQYF. The DNA of the CDR3 is TGCGCCAGCAGTGAGGCCAGCGGGAGCACAGATACGCAGTATTTT. The V call is TRBV10-1, the J call TRBJ2-3, with TRBD2 as a possible D gene (6 bases). The germline V and J ends were trimmed by 2 bases and 0 bases, with 9 bases remaining between them. Germline V gene lookup returns CDR1 WNHNN and CDR2 SYGVQD (reference sequence). This CDR3 spans 15 amino acids.

The chain uses TRBV4-2 and TRBJ2-1, with D unresolved. Trimming stripped 0 bases from V and 4 bases from J, with 16 bases between. The CDR3 is 17 residues long. Looked up from germline, CDR1 is LGHNA and CDR2 is YNFKEQ. DNA of the CDR3: TGTGCCAGCAGCCAAGATCGATTGGGCCACAGTTACAATGAGCAGTTCTTC. Translating it yields CASSQDRLGHSYNEQFF.

CDR3 nucleotide sequence: TGTGCCAGCAGTGGGACTAGCGGGAGGGCCTTCAAAGGAGAGACCCAGTACTTC. It yields the protein CASSGTSGRAFKGETQYF. The V gene is TRBV28, the J gene TRBJ2-5, with 16 bases lining up with TRBD2. V shed 5 bases, J shed 4 bases, and the junction held 10 bases outside the gene matches. The CDR3 consists of 18 residues. The germline gives CDR1 MDHEN, CDR2 SYDVKM.